This passage covers 20 T cell receptor beta chains from one sample sequenced in a study of regulatory T cells in long-lasting Graves disease (dated by TCRdb to about 2021). Receptor libraries were prepared by multiplex PCR. The listed sequencing device is Illumina HiSeq 4000. iRepertoire HTBI primers and Arm-PCR amplification of CDR3 regions were used to construct TCR beta libraries. TCRdb's own reprocessing of the public reads used fastp at Q25 and MiXCR and kept productive beta chains. Rows are unified per CDR3 protein, each entry keeping the most common DNA and genes. Across this sample there are about 620,000 distinct CDR3 sequences, with 15% to 20% seen only once. The top ten clonotypes cover more than 15% of the sample. The time point label here, explained by the study, means: newly diagnosed GD, antithyroid drugs for less than 3 months. For both TCR sequencing and RNA sequencing, RNA was extracted from PBMCs in TRIzol.

Another study also made use of these data, one on T cells in Graves' hyperthyroidism and ophthalmopathy.

The specimen comprised peripheral blood mononuclear cells (PBMCs), sampled at new diagnosis, from a patient treated with antithyroid drugs. All receptors come from a woman under 40 with Graves disease. Donor details come from another sample of the same person, matched by shared clones.

This clonotype was observed at least ten times. The chain has TRBV6-5 and TRBJ2-7; D tentatively fits TRBD1 or TRBD2 (5 bases each). The CDR3 is made up of 15 amino acids. Per germline, CDR1 MNHEY and CDR2 SVGAGI. The ends were cut back, 4 bases at V and 0 bases at J, with 13 bases in the middle. The CDR3 region is CASSWGAGRSYEQYF. CDR3 nucleotides: TGTGCCAGCAGTTGGGGAGCAGGGCGCTCCTACGAGCAGTACTTC.

Comments on this clonotype: A clone one base away is much larger, so this may be a read error. This likely comes from a read error, as the CDR3 has no conserved phenylalanine or tryptophan at its end. The limits of the CDR3 on the DNA are not certain, so only TCRdb's listed CDR3 is given. V is TRBV2 and J is TRBJ1-1; the table's D call, TRBD1, was not checked against the DNA. Germline CDR1 is SNHLY and CDR2 is FYNNEI. The CDR3 numbers 12 amino acids, ends counted. This chain's CDR3 is CASSVGQGSYFS.

J is TRBJ2-2 and V is TRBV10-3; 12 bases fit TRBD2. The CDR3 runs 15 residues. V was pared by 6 bases and J by 4 bases, with 3 bases of the junction left unmatched. CDR1 is ENHRY, CDR2 SYGVKD, per germline. As DNA, the CDR3 is TGTGCCATCAGGCGACTAGCGGGGGTCACCGGGGAGCTGTTTTTT. Its translation: CAIRRLAGVTGELFF.

This clonotype has more than one count but fewer than ten. The chain carries TRBV30 and TRBJ1-2; 8 bases line up with TRBD1. CDR1 GTSNPN and CDR2 SVGIG come from the germline V gene (reference sequence). This CDR3 is built from 18 residues. V trimming: 3 bases; J trimming: 2 bases; junction bases outside the gene matches: 17. The CDR3 sequence is CAWSLPDRGRGGNYGYTF. The CDR3 DNA reads as TGTGCCTGGAGCCTCCCCGACAGGGGCCGCGGGGGCAACTATGGCTACACCTTC.

The CDR3 DNA reads TGTGCCAGCAGCCCCGGGATCTACTACGAGCAGTACTTC. Protein: CASSPGIYYEQYF. This chain joins TRBV3-1 and TRBJ2-7; TRBD2 is a possible D gene (5 bases). Trimming pared 4 bases from V and 3 bases from J, leaving 10 bases between. The CDR3 is 13 amino acids. CDR1 LGHDT and CDR2 YNNKEL come from the germline V gene (reference sequence).

This clonotype was counted a few times. The chain links TRBV6-1 to TRBJ2-3; D ambiguous. The germline gives CDR1 MNHNS, CDR2 SASEGT. The CDR3 is made up of 12 amino acids. Trimming stripped 6 bases from V and 6 bases from J, with 10 bases between. The CDR3 reads CASSNMGDTQYF. The DNA for the CDR3 is TGTGCCAGCAGCAACATGGGGGATACGCAGTATTTT.

This clonotype was observed a few times. V gene TRBV9 combines with J gene TRBJ1-4; D might be TRBD1 (6 bases). This CDR3 comprises 17 residues. CDR1 is SGDLS and CDR2 is YYNGEE in the germline V gene. Trimming removed 5 bases from V and 3 bases from J, with 20 bases in between. The CDR3: CASRRGTGQIPNEKLFF. The CDR3, as DNA: TGTGCCAGCAGGAGAGGCACCGGACAGATCCCTAATGAAAAACTGTTTTTT.

A word on this clonotype: With a much larger clone just one base away, this may be a read error. The chain is built from TRBV30 and TRBJ2-2; D may correspond to TRBD1 or TRBD2 (5 bases each). CDR3 length equals 13 residues. Per the germline V gene, CDR1 is GTSNPN and CDR2 is SVGIG (reference sequence). The CDR3 DNA follows: TGTGCCTGGAACAGGATGAACACCGGGGAGCTGCTTTTT. This encodes CAWNRMNTGELLF.

This clonotype was counted many times. The chain joins TRBV28 to TRBJ2-1; TRBD2 aligns across 7 bases. V lost 2 bases, J lost 9 bases, and 4 bases stayed unmatched. CDR3 length equals 13 residues. From germline, CDR1 is MDHEN and CDR2 SYDVKM. The CDR3 is CASSLAPGGEQFF. CDR3 coding DNA: TGTGCCAGCAGTTTAGCCCCGGGGGGTGAGCAGTTCTTC.

The sample holds a few counts of this clonotype. The V and J genes are TRBV20-1 and TRBJ2-3; D is perhaps TRBD2 (6 bases). The CDR3 length is 13 residues. Germline V CDR1 and CDR2: DFQATT, SNEGSKA (reference sequence). The CDR3 DNA reads TGCAGCCAGAGGGACTCCGGCACAGATACGCAGTATTTT. This translates into CSQRDSGTDTQYF.

There are many counts of this clonotype. The chain uses TRBV13 and TRBJ2-4; D is uncertain. Germline V gives CDR1 PRHDT, CDR2 FYEKMQ (reference sequence). The V end lost 8 bases, the J end lost 0 bases, and 11 bases lay between the germline ends. The CDR3 covers 14 residues. In DNA form, the CDR3 reads TGTGCCAGCCTCAAGATAGTAGCCAAAAACATTCAGTACTTC. Its translation: CASLKIVAKNIQYF.

V is TRBV14 and J is TRBJ1-1; D is ambiguous. The V end was cut by 5 bases, the J end by 6 bases, with 16 bases between. The CDR3 loop spans 14 amino acids. Germline values: CDR1 SGHDN, CDR2 FVKESK. For the CDR3, the DNA is TGTGCCAGCAGCAAGAGACCCGGGGATGCTGAAGCTTTCTTT. Amino acids: CASSKRPGDAEAFF. The whole variable domain, remainder taken from reference TRBV14 and TRBJ1-1, is EAGVTQFPSHSVIEKGQTVTLRCDPISGHDNLYWYRRVMGKEIKFLLHFVKESKQDESGMPNNRFLAERTGGTYSTLKVQPAELEDSGVYFCASSKRPGDAEAFFGQGTRLTVV.

This clonotype was seen repeatedly, ten times or more. The chain has TRBV5-1 and TRBJ2-3, with D perhaps TRBD1 or TRBD2 (5 bases each). V lost 6 bases, J lost 6 bases, and 26 bases lay in between. There are 17 residues in the CDR3. Germline loops: CDR1 SGHRS, CDR2 YFSETQ. The CDR3 sequence: CASTSLSGQVGADTQYF. As DNA, the CDR3 is TGCGCCAGCACTAGTTTAAGCGGACAAGTTGGCGCGGATACGCAGTATTTT.

This clonotype was found many times. This chain connects TRBV30 to TRBJ2-7, with D hard to call. The germline V and J ends were trimmed by 0 bases and 3 bases, with 12 bases remaining between them. The CDR3 is 14 amino acids. Germline V lookup: CDR1 GTSNPN, CDR2 SVGIG (reference sequence). CDR3 sequence (DNA): TGTGCCTGGAGTGTACTAACTACCCACTACGAGCAGTACTTC. This translates into CAWSVLTTHYEQYF. Full variable domain (missing parts from reference TRBV30 and TRBJ2-7): SQTIHQWPATLVQPVGSPLSLECTVEGTSNPNLYWYRQAAGRGLQLLFYSVGIGQISSEVPQNLSASRPQDRQFILSSKKLLLSDSGFYLCAWSVLTTHYEQYFGPGTRLTVT.

About this clonotype: One end of the junction fails to match germline, which may point to a read error. The rearrangement joins TRBV15 to TRBJ1-5; D remains unclear. The germline gives CDR1 LNHNV, CDR2 YYDKDF (reference sequence). This CDR3 contains 14 residues. In DNA, the CDR3 is TGTGCCACCAGCAGAGATTTCGGGGATCAGTCCCAGCATTTT. Translation gives CATSRDFGDQSQHF.

The chain couples TRBV28 to TRBJ2-5; D perhaps matches TRBD2 (6 bases). Per the germline V gene, CDR1 is MDHEN and CDR2 is SYDVKM. There are 13 residues in the CDR3. Trimming stripped 6 bases from V and 5 bases from J, with 13 bases between. The CDR3 nucleotides are TGTGCCAGCAGCCAACTAGCCCTGGAGACCCAGTACTTC. Protein product: CASSQLALETQYF.

This clonotype has more than one count but fewer than ten. The rearrangement uses TRBV3-1 and TRBJ2-7; no reliable D call. Trimming cost V 4 bases and J 5 bases, with 12 bases left between them. Germline CDR1 reads LGHDT; CDR2 reads YNNKEL (reference sequence). The CDR3 is made up of 13 amino acids. This CDR3 is CASSPMAGNEQYF. For the CDR3, the DNA is TGTGCCAGCAGCCCGATGGCCGGCAACGAGCAGTACTTC.

This rearrangement joins TRBV5-1 to TRBJ1-1, with D hard to call. The CDR3 consists of 15 residues. Per the germline V gene, CDR1 is SGHRS and CDR2 is YFSETQ. The V end lost 0 bases, the J end lost 1 base, and 10 bases lay between the germline ends. The CDR3 DNA reads TGCGCCAGCAGCTTGGCCGTCAGGACGAACACTGAAGCTTTCTTT. Its translation is CASSLAVRTNTEAFF.

This clonotype was observed at least ten times. This chain uses TRBV28 with TRBJ1-2, with D perhaps TRBD1 (5 bases). CDR3 size: 13 residues. V shed 7 bases and J shed 4 bases, with 13 bases lying between them. Germline lookup yields CDR1 MDHEN and CDR2 SYDVKM. The CDR3 loop is CASTTQGLYGYTF. CDR3 nucleotides: TGTGCCAGCACCACCCAGGGTCTCTATGGCTACACCTTC.

This clonotype was detected a few times. V usage is TRBV30 and J usage is TRBJ2-7; no clear D. This CDR3 contains 10 residues. The V end was cut by 5 bases, the J end by 5 bases, with 7 bases between. The germline V gene encodes CDR1 GTSNPN and CDR2 SVGIG (reference sequence). This chain's CDR3 is CAWGFHEQYF. The DNA for the CDR3 is TGTGCCTGGGGTTTCCACGAGCAGTACTTC.